One sample yielded the 13 T cell receptor beta chains listed below, sequenced in a study of control samples from healthy donors and cancer patients. Profiled with immunoSEQ multiplex PCR; TCRdb holds only in-frame clones, not every one. Of some 66,000 clones in the sample, 70% to 90% were seen once. Material: blood. These receptors originate from a man aged 35 to 55 in good health.

The genes are TRBV19 and TRBJ1-5; D call uncertain. The V end lost 0 bases, the J end lost 7 bases, and 10 bases lay between the germline ends. This CDR3 spans 14 amino acids. Per germline, CDR1 LNHDA and CDR2 SQIVND (reference sequence). The CDR3 region is CASSIEGSLQPQHF. Written as DNA, the CDR3 is TGTGCCAGTAGTATAGAGGGCAGTCTGCAGCCCCAGCATTTT. Combining the CDR3 with reference TRBV19 and TRBJ1-5 gives the whole variable domain DGGITQSPKYLFRKEGQNVTLSCEQNLNHDAMYWYRQDPGQGLRLIYYSQIVNDFQKGDIAEGYSVSREKKESFPLTVTSAQKNPTAFYLCASSIEGSLQPQHFGDGTRLSIL.

V usage is TRBV9 and J usage is TRBJ1-1; D ambiguous. The CDR3 covers 16 residues. Trimming removed 0 bases from V and 1 base from J, with 13 bases in between. Germline V gives CDR1 SGDLS, CDR2 YYNGEE. The chain's CDR3 is CASSVGVGRGNTEAFF. In DNA form, the CDR3 reads TGTGCCAGCAGCGTAGGGGTAGGGCGGGGGAACACTGAAGCTTTCTTT.

V usage is TRBV4-1 and J usage is TRBJ1-5; D possibly corresponds to TRBD1 (5 bases). Trimming cost V 2 bases and J 5 bases, with 13 bases left between them. This CDR3 has 15 residues. Germline-derived CDR1 and CDR2 are MGHRA and YSYEKL. In nucleotides, the CDR3 is TGCGCCAGCAGCCAATGGCAGGGAGGCGATCAGCCCCAGCATTTT. It codes for CASSQWQGGDQPQHF.

The chain carries TRBV4-1 and TRBJ1-1, with a possible D match to TRBD1 (6 bases). Per the germline V gene, CDR1 is MGHRA and CDR2 is YSYEKL. Trimming left V 3 bases short and J 4 bases short, with 21 bases between. This CDR3 contains 17 residues. CDR3 in amino acids: CASSHSRQESMSTEAFF. The CDR3 region has the DNA TGCGCCAGCAGCCATAGTCGACAGGAGTCTATGTCCACTGAAGCTTTCTTT.

The chain couples TRBV5-6 to TRBJ1-3; D unresolved. The CDR3 sequence is 14 residues long. V was pared by 5 bases and J by 3 bases, with 12 bases between. CDR1 is SGHDT, CDR2 YYEEEE, per germline. The chain's CDR3 is CASRAVGSGNTIYF. CDR3 bases: TGTGCCAGCAGAGCGGTTGGAAGTGGAAACACCATATATTTT.

This clone was seen a few times. The V call is TRBV7-2, the J call TRBJ2-7, with 9 bases lining up with TRBD2. Germline V gives CDR1 SGHTA, CDR2 FQGNSA. The CDR3 covers 16 residues. V shed 5 bases and J 3 bases; nucleotides not matched to a gene: 11. CDR3 coding DNA: TGTGCCAGCAGCGCAGATAGCGGGAGTAAGAGCTACGAGCAGTACTTC. It is translated as CASSADSGSKSYEQYF.

V usage is TRBV29-1 and J usage is TRBJ2-2, with 9 bases identical to TRBD1. Germline V lookup: CDR1 SQVTM, CDR2 ANQGSEA. This CDR3 has 13 residues. With 7 bases clipped from V and 5 bases from J, the junction kept 5 bases outside the gene matches. CDR3 in amino acids: CSAGTGRTGELFF. CDR3 in DNA: TGCAGCGCCGGGACAGGGAGGACCGGGGAGCTGTTTTTT.

The chain has TRBV6-5 and TRBJ2-7, with D possibly TRBD1 on 5 matching bases. Between the trimmed V and J ends, which lost 7 bases and 3 bases, there was a span of 7 bases. The CDR3 covers 11 residues. Germline values: CDR1 MNHEY, CDR2 SVGAGI. DNA of the CDR3: TGTGCCAGCACCCAGGGCTACGAGCAGTACTTC. It is translated as CASTQGYEQYF.

The chain is built from TRBV6-5 and TRBJ1-2, with a possible D match to TRBD1 (5 bases). The germline V gene encodes CDR1 MNHEY and CDR2 SVGAGI. The CDR3 runs to 15 residues. Trimming pared 8 bases from V and 4 bases from J, leaving 20 bases between. The CDR3 coding sequence is TGTGCCAGCCTCGAAAGGGGCTCAAGAGGCTATGGCTACACCTTC. Its protein is CASLERGSRGYGYTF.

The rearrangement joins TRBV6-5 to TRBJ2-3; 9 bases line up with TRBD1. CDR1 and CDR2 (germline): MNHEY, SVGAGI. The CDR3 totals 14 residues. J was trimmed by 9 bases and V by 6 bases; bases with no gene match: 10. The CDR3 reads CASSSGQGYRTQYF. In nucleotides, the CDR3 is TGTGCCAGCAGCTCCGGACAGGGGTACCGCACGCAGTATTTT.

This chain uses TRBV7-2 with TRBJ1-1, with D unresolved. This CDR3 has 15 amino acids. Germline V gene lookup returns CDR1 SGHTA and CDR2 FQGNSA. V was clipped by 0 bases and J by 2 bases, with 10 bases between them. CDR3 protein: CASSLAGRANTEAFF. The CDR3 bases are TGTGCCAGCAGCTTAGCGGGCAGAGCAAACACTGAAGCTTTCTTT. Filled out from reference TRBV7-2 and TRBJ1-1, the complete variable domain reads GAGVSQSPSNKVTEKGKDVELRCDPISGHTALYWYRQSLGQGLEFLIYFQGNSAPDKSGLPSDRFSAERTGGSVSTLTIQRTQQEDSAVYLCASSLAGRANTEAFFGQGTRLTVV.

The rearrangement links TRBV27 to TRBJ2-1; D not resolved. This CDR3 spans 13 amino acids. Between the trimmed V and J ends, which lost 6 bases and 2 bases, there was a span of 8 bases. Germline CDR1 is MNHEY and CDR2 is SMNVEV (reference sequence). The CDR3 reads CASRNLPYNEQFF. The CDR3 DNA reads TGTGCCAGCAGAAACCTACCCTACAATGAGCAGTTCTTC.

The chain has TRBV7-3 and TRBJ1-2, with D perhaps TRBD1 (6 bases). CDR1 and CDR2 from the germline V gene are SGHTA and FQGTGA. This CDR3 is 13 amino acids long. The germline V and J ends were trimmed by 6 bases and 0 bases, with 8 bases remaining between them. CDR3 sequence reads: CASSGQPNYGYTF. The CDR3 nucleotides read TGTGCCAGCAGTGGACAGCCTAACTATGGCTACACCTTC. Variable domain in full (rest from reference TRBV7-3 and TRBJ1-2): GAGVSQTPSNKVTEKGKYVELRCDPISGHTALYWYRQSLGQGPEFLIYFQGTGAADDSGLPNDRFFAVRPEGSVSTLKIQRTERGDSAVYLCASSGQPNYGYTFGSGTRLTVV.